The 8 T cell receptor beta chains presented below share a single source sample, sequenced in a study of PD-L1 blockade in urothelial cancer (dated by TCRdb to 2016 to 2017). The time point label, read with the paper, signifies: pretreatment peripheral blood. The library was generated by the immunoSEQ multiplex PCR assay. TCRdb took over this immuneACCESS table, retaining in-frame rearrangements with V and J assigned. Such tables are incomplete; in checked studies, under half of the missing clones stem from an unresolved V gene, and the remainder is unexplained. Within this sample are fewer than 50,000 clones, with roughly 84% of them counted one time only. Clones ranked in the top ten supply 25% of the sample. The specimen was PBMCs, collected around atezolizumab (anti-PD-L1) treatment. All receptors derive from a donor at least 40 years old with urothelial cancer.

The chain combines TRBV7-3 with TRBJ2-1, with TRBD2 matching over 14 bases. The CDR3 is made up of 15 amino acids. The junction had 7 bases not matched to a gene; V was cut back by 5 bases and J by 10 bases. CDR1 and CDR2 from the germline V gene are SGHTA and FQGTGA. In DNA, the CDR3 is TGTGCCAGCAGCCCCCGACTAGCGGGAGGGGGGGAGCAGTTCTTC. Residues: CASSPRLAGGGEQFF.

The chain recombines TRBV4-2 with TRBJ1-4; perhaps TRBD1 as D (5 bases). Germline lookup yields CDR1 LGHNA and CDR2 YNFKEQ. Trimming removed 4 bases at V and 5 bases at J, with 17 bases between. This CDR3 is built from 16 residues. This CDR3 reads CASSPSGGDRNEKLFF. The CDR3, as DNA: TGTGCCAGCAGCCCCTCGGGGGGGGATCGCAATGAAAAACTGTTTTTT.

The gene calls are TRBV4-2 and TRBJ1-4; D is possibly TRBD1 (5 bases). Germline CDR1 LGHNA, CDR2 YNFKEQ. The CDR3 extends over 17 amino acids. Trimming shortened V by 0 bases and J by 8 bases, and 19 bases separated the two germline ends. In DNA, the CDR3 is TGTGCCAGCAGCCAAGATGGGAGGGCAGGGAAGGGGGAAAAACTGTTTTTT. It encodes CASSQDGRAGKGEKLFF.

The CDR3 DNA sequence: TGTGCCATCAGCCTCCTAGCGGAGGGGGGTGAGCAGTTCTTC. Amino acid sequence: CAISLLAEGGEQFF. This chain uses TRBV10-3 with TRBJ2-1; TRBD2 might be the D (7 bases). CDR1 and CDR2 from the germline V gene are ENHRY and SYGVKD. The CDR3 has 14 residues. Trimming removed 6 bases from V and 9 bases from J, with 18 bases in between.

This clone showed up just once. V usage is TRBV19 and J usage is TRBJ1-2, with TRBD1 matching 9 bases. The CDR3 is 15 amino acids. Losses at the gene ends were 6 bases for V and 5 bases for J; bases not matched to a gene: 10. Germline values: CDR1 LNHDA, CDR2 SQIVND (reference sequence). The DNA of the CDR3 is TGTGCCAGTAGCCCACAGGGGGCAGGCGATTATGGCTACACCTTC. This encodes CASSPQGAGDYGYTF.

CDR3 in DNA: TGTGCCAGCAGACAGGGGTTATACTACGAGCAGTACTTC. Protein product: CASRQGLYYEQYF. V usage is TRBV6-5 and J usage is TRBJ2-7; 7 bases map to TRBD1. This CDR3 spans 13 amino acids. V lost 6 bases and J lost 3; bases outside the gene matches: 5. CDR1 is MNHEY and CDR2 is SVGAGI in the germline V gene.

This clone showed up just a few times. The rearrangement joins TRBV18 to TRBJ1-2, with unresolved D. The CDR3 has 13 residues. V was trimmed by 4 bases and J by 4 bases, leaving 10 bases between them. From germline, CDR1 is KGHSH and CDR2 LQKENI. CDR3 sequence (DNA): TGTGCCAGCTCACAAGACAAACGCTATGGCTACACCTTC. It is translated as CASSQDKRYGYTF. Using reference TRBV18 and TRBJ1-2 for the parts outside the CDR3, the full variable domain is NAGVMQNPRHLVRRRGQEARLRCSPMKGHSHVYWYRQLPEEGLKFMVYLQKENIIDESGMPKERFSAEFPKEGPSILRIQQVVRGDSAAYFCASSQDKRYGYTFGSGTRLTVV.

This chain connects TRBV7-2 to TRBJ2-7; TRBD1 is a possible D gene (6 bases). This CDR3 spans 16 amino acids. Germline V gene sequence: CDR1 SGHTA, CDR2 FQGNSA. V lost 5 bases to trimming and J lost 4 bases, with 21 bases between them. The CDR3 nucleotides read TGTGCCAGCAGCCAACAGGGTGGCCCCGGACCGTACGAGCAGTACTTC. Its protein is CASSQQGGPGPYEQYF.